Presented here are 30 T cell receptor beta chains from one specimen sequenced in a study of human T cells and chemical hapten exposure. TCRdb redid the calling of the RACE reads with MiXCR, one entry per CDR3 protein. The table includes some 81,000 distinct CDR3 sequences, over 6% detected once. Indicated time point: patch test 1, 2 weeks after DPC sensitization. As to treatment: therapeutic diphenylcyclopropenone sensitization with weekly scalp DPC. The source was whole blood, collected in connection with sensitization to the hapten diphenylcyclopropenone (DPC). The receptors shown here come from a woman in her 30s with alopecia areata. Some clones in this sample may be carry-over from other donors' samples.

This clonotype occurred many times. The genes are TRBV6-1 and TRBJ2-7; D uncertain. Germline V gene data show CDR1 as MNHNS and CDR2 as SASEGT. This CDR3 comprises 13 residues. The V end lost 1 base, the J end lost 4 bases, and 8 bases lay between the germline ends. CDR3 in amino acids: CASSEGDPYEQYF. CDR3 coding DNA: TGTGCCAGCAGTGAAGGGGATCCGTACGAGCAGTACTTC.

This clonotype was observed at least ten times. The chain uses TRBV20-1 and TRBJ1-2; 8 bases line up with TRBD1. CDR1 DFQATT and CDR2 SNEGSKA come from the germline V gene (reference sequence). The CDR3 is 17 residues long. With V trimmed by 0 bases and J by 0 bases, 9 bases remained unmatched. In nucleotides, the CDR3 is TGCAGTGCTAGAGATGTCCGGACAGGGCGGTCTAACTATGGCTACACCTTC. Encoded protein: CSARDVRTGRSNYGYTF.

This clonotype was seen many times. This chain uses TRBV29-1 with TRBJ2-7; D perhaps matches TRBD2 (6 bases). The CDR3 spans 13 residues. CDR1 and CDR2 (germline): SQVTM, ANQGSEA. CDR3 in amino acids: CSVKRVASYEQYF. Here the CDR3 DNA reads TGCTCCGTCAAGCGGGTTGCTTCCTACGAGCAGTACTTC.

This clonotype occurred many times. The chain carries TRBV30 and TRBJ2-7, with a weak D call TRBD2 (6 bases). The CDR3 is 13 residues long. The V end was cut by 3 bases, the J end by 2 bases, with 11 bases between. Looked up from germline, CDR1 is GTSNPN and CDR2 is SVGIG (reference sequence). This CDR3 reads CAWRGLPPYEQYF. For the CDR3, the DNA is TGTGCCTGGAGGGGACTTCCACCCTACGAGCAGTACTTC.

This clonotype was recorded at least ten times. Here the CDR3 DNA reads TGCAGTGCTGAGGATATAGGCCGAGCGAACACCGGGGAGCTGTTTTTT. Its protein is CSAEDIGRANTGELFF. V is TRBV20-1 and J is TRBJ2-2, with D hard to call. V lost 5 bases, J lost 0 bases, and 16 bases lay in between. The germline CDR1 and CDR2 sequences are DFQATT and SNEGSKA (reference sequence). The CDR3 is made up of 16 amino acids.

The chain employs TRBV20-1 and TRBJ1-1; D remains ambiguous. Trimming took off 1 base at V and 1 base at J, with 10 bases between the two ends. This CDR3 has 14 residues. Germline V gives CDR1 DFQATT, CDR2 SNEGSKA (reference sequence). Here the CDR3 DNA reads TGCAGTGCTAGAGTGGGGTCCCAGAACACTGAAGCTTTCTTT. Amino acids: CSARVGSQNTEAFF.

In DNA form, the CDR3 reads TGCAGTACCCAGGTGCGGGGGCGCACAGATACGCAGTATTTT. Translating it yields CSTQVRGRTDTQYF. The V call is TRBV20-1, the J call TRBJ2-3, with D possibly TRBD2 on 7 matching bases. Germline values: CDR1 DFQATT, CDR2 SNEGSKA (reference sequence). There are 14 residues in the CDR3. The V end was cut by 8 bases, the J end by 1 base, with 16 bases between.

V gene TRBV7-2 combines with J gene TRBJ1-2, with TRBD1 as a possible D gene (6 bases). Germline CDR1 SGHTA, CDR2 FQGNSA. The CDR3 is 15 amino acids. The V end was cut by 0 bases, the J end by 3 bases, with 11 bases between. The chain's CDR3 is CASSLAVGGDYGYTF. Written as DNA, the CDR3 is TGTGCCAGCAGCTTAGCGGTAGGGGGAGACTATGGCTACACCTTC.

The chain has TRBV11-2 and TRBJ2-6; D perhaps matches TRBD1 (6 bases). V gave up 5 bases and J gave up 0 bases, with 11 bases separating them. The CDR3 is 16 amino acids. CDR1 and CDR2 from the germline V gene are SGHAT and FQNNGV. DNA for the CDR3: TGTGCCAGCAGCCCCCGACAGGTCTCTGGGGCCAACGTCCTGACTTTC. Protein: CASSPRQVSGANVLTF.

This chain links TRBV29-1 with TRBJ1-3; D uncertain. CDR3 length: 12 amino acids. V shed 4 bases and J shed 0 bases, with 4 bases lying between them. CDR1 is SQVTM and CDR2 is ANQGSEA in the germline V gene. CDR3 nucleotides: TGCAGCGTTGGAACCTCTGGAAACACCATATATTTT. This encodes CSVGTSGNTIYF.

This clonotype was detected only a few times. This chain joins TRBV7-2 and TRBJ2-5; the D gene is possibly TRBD2 (5 bases). There are 17 residues in the CDR3. The V gene's germline CDR1 is SGHTA and CDR2 FQGNSA. Trimming took 5 bases from V and 1 from J, leaving 20 bases between them. CDR3 bases: TGTGCCAGCAGCCCGAGACCGGGGTGGTCGGTCCAAGAGACCCAGTACTTC. This codes for CASSPRPGWSVQETQYF.

The table lists this clonotype with many counts. This chain connects TRBV7-9 to TRBJ2-7; 8 bases fit TRBD1. This CDR3 is 15 amino acids long. Trimming cost V 1 base and J 2 bases; bases outside gene matches: 4. CDR1 SEHNR and CDR2 FQNEAQ come from the germline V gene (reference sequence). The CDR3 here is CASSLEDRVPYEQYF. The CDR3 nucleotides are TGTGCCAGCAGCTTAGAGGACAGGGTCCCCTACGAGCAGTACTTC. Based on the CDR3 plus reference TRBV7-9 and TRBJ2-7, the full variable domain is DTGVSQNPRHKITKRGQNVTFRCDPISEHNRLYWYRQTLGQGPEFLTYFQNEAQLEKSRLLSDRFSAERPKGSFSTLEIQRTEQGDSAMYLCASSLEDRVPYEQYFGPGTRLTVT.

This clonotype appeared many times. The rearrangement uses TRBV20-1 and TRBJ2-7, with D perhaps matching TRBD1 (5 bases). Between the trimmed V and J ends, which lost 6 bases and 3 bases, there was a span of 12 bases. Germline-derived CDR1 and CDR2 are DFQATT and SNEGSKA (reference sequence). The CDR3 is 12 amino acids. The CDR3 DNA sequence: TGCAGTGCCACGAGACAGAACTACGAGCAGTACTTC. It yields the protein CSATRQNYEQYF.

This clonotype was observed at least ten times. V is TRBV2 and J is TRBJ2-7; TRBD2 agrees at 10 bases. The CDR3 loop spans 15 amino acids. V dropped 7 bases and J dropped 2; count of bases not matched to a gene: 8. Germline lookup yields CDR1 SNHLY and CDR2 FYNNEI. The CDR3 here is CASKREGLTPYEQYF. The CDR3 nucleotides read TGTGCCAGCAAGCGGGAGGGCTTAACCCCCTACGAGCAGTACTTC. Full variable domain (outside the CDR3, taken from reference TRBV2 and TRBJ2-7): EPEVTQTPSHQVTQMGQEVILRCVPISNHLYFYWYRQILGQKVEFLVSFYNNEISEKSEIFDDQFSVERPDGSNFTLKIRSTKLEDSAMYFCASKREGLTPYEQYFGPGTRLTVT.

This clonotype was counted a few times. The V and J genes are TRBV18 and TRBJ1-1; 7 positions match TRBD1. The CDR3 is 16 amino acids. V shed 2 bases and J 0 bases; nucleotides not matched to a gene: 6. In germline, CDR1 is KGHSH, CDR2 LQKENI. CDR3 loop: CASSPRQGNMNTEAFF. Written as DNA, the CDR3 is TGTGCCAGCTCACCAAGACAGGGTAATATGAACACTGAAGCTTTCTTT.

This clonotype has a handful of counts. This chain uses TRBV29-1 with TRBJ1-1, with a tentative D call TRBD1 (6 bases). Trimming removed 4 bases from V and 5 bases from J, with 20 bases in between. CDR3 length: 15 residues. Looked up from germline, CDR1 is SQVTM and CDR2 is ANQGSEA. In DNA, the CDR3 is TGCAGCGTTGGCCCTTCAGGGGTGATGGGGACTGAAGCTTTCTTT. Translation gives CSVGPSGVMGTEAFF.

The rearrangement joins TRBV20-1 to TRBJ1-5; the match to TRBD1 covers 10 bases. Per germline, CDR1 DFQATT and CDR2 SNEGSKA (reference sequence). The ends lost 3 bases at V and 5 bases at J; junction bases unmatched: 1. This CDR3 has 13 amino acids. CDR3 in amino acids: CSARGTGDQPQHF. The CDR3 DNA is TGCAGTGCTAGGGGGACAGGGGATCAGCCCCAGCATTTT.

This clonotype was counted a few times. The chain joins TRBV21-1 to TRBJ1-2. TRBV21-1 has pseudogene status. The CDR3 loop spans 15 amino acids. CDR3 in amino acids: CASSKERVANYGYTF. The CDR3, as DNA: TGTGCCAGCAGCAAAGAGAGGGTAGCTAACTATGGCTACACCTTC.

This clonotype has more than one count but fewer than ten. The V gene is TRBV12-3 or TRBV12-4, the J gene TRBJ1-1; D not resolved. V lost 1 base, J lost 0 bases, and 6 bases lay in between. The CDR3 runs to 14 residues. CDR3 amino acids: CASSLVPMNTEAFF. CDR3 DNA: TGTGCCAGCAGTTTAGTTCCCATGAACACTGAAGCTTTCTTT.

V and J are TRBV6-6 and TRBJ1-5; TRBD1 agrees at 7 bases. Per germline, CDR1 MNHNY and CDR2 SVGAGI (reference sequence). V dropped 5 bases and J dropped 0; count of bases not matched to a gene: 16. The length of the CDR3 is 19 residues. The CDR3 nucleotides are TGTGCCAGCAGTCCTACACCGGGACAGACAAGAAATAGCAATCAGCCCCAGCATTTT. It translates to CASSPTPGQTRNSNQPQHF.

In this sample, this clonotype turned up many times. The V gene is TRBV20-1, the J gene TRBJ1-4; TRBD1 aligns across 8 bases. CDR3 length: 13 residues. CDR1 and CDR2 (germline): DFQATT, SNEGSKA (reference sequence). The ends lost 6 bases at V and 7 bases at J; junction bases unmatched: 7. In DNA form, the CDR3 reads TGCAGTGCGCGGACAGGGTCAATTGAAAAACTGTTTTTT. This codes for CSARTGSIEKLFF.

The table lists this clonotype with many counts. The chain couples TRBV6-5 to TRBJ1-2; 8 bases match TRBD1. The CDR3 has 15 amino acids. V dropped 1 base and J dropped 3; count of bases not matched to a gene: 4. Germline V gives CDR1 MNHEY, CDR2 SVGAGI. The CDR3 DNA sequence: TGTGCCAGCAGTTACTACGACAGGGGTGACTATGGCTACACCTTC. This gives the protein CASSYYDRGDYGYTF.

The chain uses TRBV20-1 and TRBJ1-1; tentative D call: TRBD1 (5 bases). The CDR3 has 15 residues. V was shortened by 6 bases and J by 1 base, with 18 bases between the two germline ends. Germline CDR1 reads DFQATT; CDR2 reads SNEGSKA (reference sequence). This CDR3 is CSAPGVGNGNTEAFF. In DNA form, the CDR3 reads TGCAGTGCCCCGGGGGTCGGGAATGGGAACACTGAAGCTTTCTTT.

V and J are TRBV12-3 or TRBV12-4 and TRBJ1-3; D possibly corresponds to TRBD1 (5 bases). The CDR3 runs to 15 residues. The ends were cut back, 6 bases at V and 0 bases at J, with 12 bases in the middle. The CDR3: CASSPAGFSGNTIYF. The CDR3 DNA sequence: TGTGCCAGCAGCCCCGCAGGGTTCTCTGGAAACACCATATATTTT.

The CDR3 bases are TGTGCCAGCAGCTTCCGGACCCAACTGCCGACAGATACGCAGTATTTT. Its protein product is CASSFRTQLPTDTQYF. The rearrangement links TRBV7-6 to TRBJ2-3; D unresolved. The V end was cut by 3 bases, the J end by 3 bases, with 16 bases between. CDR1 SGHVS and CDR2 FNYEAQ come from the germline V gene. The CDR3 length is 16 residues.

This clonotype occurred many times. The rearrangement links TRBV7-2 to TRBJ2-1; 9 bases are a match to TRBD2. Germline-derived CDR1 and CDR2 are SGHTA and FQGNSA. J gave up 6 bases and V 2 bases, and 5 bases lay outside the gene matches. CDR3 length: 15 amino acids. CDR3 in DNA: TGTGCCAGCAGCTTACTAGCGGGGTCGAGCAATGAGCAGTTCTTC. Encoded protein: CASSLLAGSSNEQFF.

This clonotype showed up just a few times. This chain uses TRBV12-3 or TRBV12-4 with TRBJ1-1, with a possible D match to TRBD1 (6 bases). Between the trimmed V and J ends, which lost 5 bases and 2 bases, there was a span of 9 bases. The CDR3 runs 13 residues. CDR3 amino acids: CASSRTENTEAFF. DNA of the CDR3: TGTGCCAGCAGTAGGACAGAAAACACTGAAGCTTTCTTT.

This clonotype has a handful of counts. This chain uses TRBV5-4 with TRBJ2-7, with 12 bases matching TRBD2. J was trimmed by 6 bases and V by 0 bases; bases with no gene match: 7. Per germline, CDR1 SGHNT and CDR2 YYREEE (reference sequence). The CDR3 length is 16 residues. The CDR3 loop is CASSLGLAGDLSEQYF. The CDR3 DNA follows: TGTGCCAGCAGCTTGGGACTAGCGGGGGACCTCTCCGAGCAGTACTTC.

This clonotype was seen at least ten times. CDR3 DNA sequence: TGCAGCGTTGGGCAGGGGAGCGAGCAGTACTTC. It encodes CSVGQGSEQYF. V gene TRBV29-1 combines with J gene TRBJ2-7; tentative D call: TRBD1 (6 bases). V lost 4 bases and J lost 6, with 10 bases in between. The CDR3 is 11 amino acids. CDR1 SQVTM and CDR2 ANQGSEA come from the germline V gene.

This clonotype appeared many times. The chain combines TRBV27 with TRBJ1-3; no reliable D call. There are 14 residues in the CDR3. V dropped 6 bases and J dropped 0 bases, with 9 bases sitting between them. The germline V gene encodes CDR1 MNHEY and CDR2 SMNVEV (reference sequence). This chain's CDR3 is CASRALSSGNTIYF. The CDR3, as DNA: TGTGCCAGCAGAGCTTTAAGCTCTGGAAACACCATATATTTT.